This TCR beta chain was obtained from a study of T cells in Graves' hyperthyroidism and ophthalmopathy. Study background: Pretreatment peripheral blood was obtained at initial diagnosis.

Enrolled ophthalmopathy patients presented with a Clinical Activity Score of at least 3, a NOSPECS grade of at least 4, and disease duration under 3 months. RNA transcripts gave rise to amplified TCR beta CDR3 regions. The TCR CDR3 was amplified in a first-round RT-PCR using the HTBI primer set. Via MiXCR, TCRdb re-called the multiplex PCR reads, giving one row per CDR3 protein. The repertoire consists of roughly 350,000 distinct CDR3 sequences, with around 15% occurring once and the leading ten covering around 19%. V was pared by 9 bases and J by 4 bases, with 9 bases of the junction left unmatched. Germline loops: CDR1 SNHLY, CDR2 FYNNEI. This CDR3 is 14 amino acids long.

This TCR was recovered from a woman in her twenties or thirties with Graves' ophthalmopathy. This chain links TRBV2 with TRBJ1-2; 9 positions match TRBD1. Sequencing input: blood. The CDR3 here is CASIPGQGFYGYTF. The CDR3 DNA follows: TGTGCCAGTATCCCGGGACAGGGCTTCTATGGCTACACCTTC.